What follows describes a single T cell receptor (beta chain). Its specificity is not known. In the PCR, 60 Vbeta and 13 Jbeta primers were used. Sequenced by immunoSEQ multiplex PCR; TCRdb stores in-frame clones only, minus some. Found here are about 120,000 clones, around 80% of them singletons; the top ten hold approximately 0.22%. This entry belongs to a study of cytomegalovirus exposure and HLA in healthy donors. Study conclusions and caveats: Investigators reported around 150 TCR beta chains as tied to cytomegalovirus.

This sequence was found in a man aged 50 or older in good health and CMV-seronegative. Sequencing input: PBMCs.

The chain's CDR3 is CASSEETSYNEQFF. CDR3 DNA sequence: TGTGCCAGCAGTGAAGAGACTAGCTACAATGAGCAGTTCTTC. The rearrangement uses TRBV6-1 and TRBJ2-1, with D maybe TRBD2 (6 bases). Between the trimmed V and J ends, which lost 1 base and 3 bases, there was a span of 7 bases. CDR3 length: 14 residues. Germline values: CDR1 MNHNS, CDR2 SASEGT.